This TCR beta chain was retrieved from a study of cytomegalovirus exposure and HLA in healthy donors. This clone showed up just a few times. Vbeta (60) and Jbeta (13) primers were used in the PCR. This table comes from immunoSEQ multiplex PCR, and its TCRdb copy is limited to in-frame clones, with some not included. The data show some 150,000 clones, around 62% seen once. CDR1 and CDR2 from the germline V gene are LGHNT and FRNRAP. V lost 7 bases, J lost 2 bases, and 8 bases stayed unmatched. The CDR3 is 15 amino acids. This sequence originates from a man aged 35-49 years in good health and CMV-seronegative. The sample consisted of PBMCs. The chain uses TRBV12-5 and TRBJ2-7, with TRBD2 matching over 10 bases. This CDR3 is CASAHSGRAPYEQYF. As DNA, the CDR3 is TGTGCTAGTGCCCACAGCGGGAGGGCCCCCTACGAGCAGTACTTC.